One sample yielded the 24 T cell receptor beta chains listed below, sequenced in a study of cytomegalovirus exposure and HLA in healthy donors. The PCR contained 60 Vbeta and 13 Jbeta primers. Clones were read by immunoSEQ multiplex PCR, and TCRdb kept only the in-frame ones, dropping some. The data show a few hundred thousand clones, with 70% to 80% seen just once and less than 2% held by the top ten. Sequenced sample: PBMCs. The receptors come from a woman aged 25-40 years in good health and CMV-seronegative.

The CDR3 sequence: CASSSQGASYEQYF. Written as DNA, the CDR3 is TGCGCCAGCAGCTCACAGGGAGCGTCCTACGAGCAGTACTTC. This rearrangement joins TRBV5-1 to TRBJ2-5, with a tentative D call TRBD1 (6 bases). TRBJ2-7 matches the DNA end more closely, so the J call is doubtful. In germline, CDR1 is SGHRS, CDR2 YFSETQ. The CDR3 has 14 amino acids.

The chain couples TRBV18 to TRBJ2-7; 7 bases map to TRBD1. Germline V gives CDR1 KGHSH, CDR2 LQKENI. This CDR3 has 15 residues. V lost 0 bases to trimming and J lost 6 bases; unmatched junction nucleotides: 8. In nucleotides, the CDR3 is TGTGCCAGCTCACCACCGACAGGGTCGGCAGCCGAGCAGTACTTC. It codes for CASSPPTGSAAEQYF.

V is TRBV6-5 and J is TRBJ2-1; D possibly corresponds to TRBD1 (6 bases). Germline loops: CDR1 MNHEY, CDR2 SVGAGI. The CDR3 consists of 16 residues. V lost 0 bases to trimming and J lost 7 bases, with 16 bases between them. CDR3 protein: CASSYSIPGHLNEQFF. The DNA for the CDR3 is TGTGCCAGCAGTTACTCGATACCGGGACACTTGAATGAGCAGTTCTTC.

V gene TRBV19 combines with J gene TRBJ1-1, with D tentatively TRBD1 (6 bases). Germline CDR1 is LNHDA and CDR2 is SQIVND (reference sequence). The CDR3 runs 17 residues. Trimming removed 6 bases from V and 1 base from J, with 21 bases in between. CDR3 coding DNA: TGTGCCAGTAGACCCGTGAGGGGGAATCAGGGGAACACTGAAGCTTTCTTT. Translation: CASRPVRGNQGNTEAFF.

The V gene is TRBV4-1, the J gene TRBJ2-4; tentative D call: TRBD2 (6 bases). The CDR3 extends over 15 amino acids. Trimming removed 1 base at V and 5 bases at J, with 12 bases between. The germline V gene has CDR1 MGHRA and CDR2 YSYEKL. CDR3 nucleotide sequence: TGCGCCAGCAGCCAAGGTAGCGGCGGGGAAAACATTCAGTACTTC. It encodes CASSQGSGGENIQYF.

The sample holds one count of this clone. The chain's CDR3 is CAWSPVGGWETEAFF. CDR3 DNA sequence: TGTGCCTGGAGCCCTGTGGGGGGGTGGGAAACTGAAGCTTTCTTT. The chain links TRBV30 to TRBJ1-1; perhaps TRBD1 as D (5 bases). Trimming cost V 3 bases and J 5 bases, with 19 bases left between them. Germline lookup yields CDR1 GTSNPN and CDR2 SVGIG (reference sequence). This CDR3 has 15 residues.

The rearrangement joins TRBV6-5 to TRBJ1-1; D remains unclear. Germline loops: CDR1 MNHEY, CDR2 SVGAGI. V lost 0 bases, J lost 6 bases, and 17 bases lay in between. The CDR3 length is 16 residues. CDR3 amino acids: CASSYSMVPGRAEAFF. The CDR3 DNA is TGTGCCAGCAGTTACTCGATGGTCCCCGGGAGGGCTGAAGCTTTCTTT.

As DNA, the CDR3 is TGTGCCAGTAGTATACACGGGGGGTTCTACGAGCAGTACTTC. Amino acid sequence: CASSIHGGFYEQYF. The rearrangement uses TRBV19 and TRBJ2-5, with 7 bases that match TRBD2. The J call is in doubt because the DNA end fits TRBJ2-7 better. From germline, CDR1 is LNHDA and CDR2 SQIVND (reference sequence). This CDR3 is 14 amino acids long.

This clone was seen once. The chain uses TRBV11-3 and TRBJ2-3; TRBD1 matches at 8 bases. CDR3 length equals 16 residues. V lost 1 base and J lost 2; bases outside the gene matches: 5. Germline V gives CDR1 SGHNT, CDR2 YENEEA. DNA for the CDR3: TGTGCCAGCAGCTTAGGAGACAGGGGATACACAGATACGCAGTATTTT. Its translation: CASSLGDRGYTDTQYF.

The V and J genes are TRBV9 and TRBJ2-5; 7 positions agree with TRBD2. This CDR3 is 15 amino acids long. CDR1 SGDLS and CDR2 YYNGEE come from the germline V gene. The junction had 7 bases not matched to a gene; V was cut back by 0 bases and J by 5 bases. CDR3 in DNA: TGTGCCAGCAGCGTAGATGCGCGGGGGTGGGAGACCCAGTACTTC. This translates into CASSVDARGWETQYF.

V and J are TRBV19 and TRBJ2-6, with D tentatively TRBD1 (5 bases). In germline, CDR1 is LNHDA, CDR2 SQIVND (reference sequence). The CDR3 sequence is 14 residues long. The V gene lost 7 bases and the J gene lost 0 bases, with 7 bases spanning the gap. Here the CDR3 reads CASIDSSGANVLTF. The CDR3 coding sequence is TGTGCCAGTATCGACAGCTCTGGGGCCAACGTCCTGACTTTC.

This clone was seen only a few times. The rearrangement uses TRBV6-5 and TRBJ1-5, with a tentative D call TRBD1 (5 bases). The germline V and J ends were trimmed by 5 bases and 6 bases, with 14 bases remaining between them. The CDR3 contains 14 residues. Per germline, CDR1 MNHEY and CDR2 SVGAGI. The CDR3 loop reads CASSISTGPQPQHF. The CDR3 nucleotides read TGTGCCAGCAGTATCAGTACAGGCCCTCAGCCCCAGCATTTT.

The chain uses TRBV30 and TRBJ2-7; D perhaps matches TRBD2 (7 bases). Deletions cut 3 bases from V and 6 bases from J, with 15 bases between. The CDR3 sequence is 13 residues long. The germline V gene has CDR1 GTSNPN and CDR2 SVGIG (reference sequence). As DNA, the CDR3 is TGTGCCTGGAGGAAACCGGGGGGCGTCGAGCAGTACTTC. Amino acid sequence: CAWRKPGGVEQYF.

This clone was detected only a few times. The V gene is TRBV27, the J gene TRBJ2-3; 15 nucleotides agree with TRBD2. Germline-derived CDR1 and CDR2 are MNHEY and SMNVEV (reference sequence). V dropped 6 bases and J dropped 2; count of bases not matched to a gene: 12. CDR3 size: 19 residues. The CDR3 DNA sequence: TGTGCCAGCAGCCAAACTCCGGGACTAGCGGGGGGACTCACAGATACGCAGTATTTT. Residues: CASSQTPGLAGGLTDTQYF.

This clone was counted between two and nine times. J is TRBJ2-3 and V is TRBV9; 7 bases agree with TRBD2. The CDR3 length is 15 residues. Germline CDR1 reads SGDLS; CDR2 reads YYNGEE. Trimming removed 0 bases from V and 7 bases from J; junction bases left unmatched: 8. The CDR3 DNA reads TGTGCCAGCAGCGTAGGTAGCGGGTTTGGAAATACGCAGTATTTT. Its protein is CASSVGSGFGNTQYF.

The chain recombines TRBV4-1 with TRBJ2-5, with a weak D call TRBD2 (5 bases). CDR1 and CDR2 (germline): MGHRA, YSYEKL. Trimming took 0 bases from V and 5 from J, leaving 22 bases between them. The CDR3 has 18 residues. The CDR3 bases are TGCGCCAGCAGCCAAGATCAGATCGTCCGAGCCCCGGGGGAGACCCAGTACTTC. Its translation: CASSQDQIVRAPGETQYF.

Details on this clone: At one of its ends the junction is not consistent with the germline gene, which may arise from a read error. The CDR3 region is CSSSLETGANYGYTF. The DNA of the CDR3 is TGTTCCAGCAGCTTAGAGACAGGAGCTAACTATGGCTACACCTTC. The chain is built from TRBV7-9 and TRBJ1-2, with a tentative D call TRBD1 (6 bases). The CDR3 runs 15 residues. Germline values: CDR1 SEHNR, CDR2 FQNEAQ (reference sequence).

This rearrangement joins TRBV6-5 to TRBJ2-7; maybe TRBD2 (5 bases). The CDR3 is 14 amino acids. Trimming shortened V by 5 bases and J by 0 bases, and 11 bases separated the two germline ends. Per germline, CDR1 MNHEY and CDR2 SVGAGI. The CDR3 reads CASSQEESSYEQYF. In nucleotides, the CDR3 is TGTGCCAGCAGTCAGGAGGAAAGCTCCTACGAGCAGTACTTC.

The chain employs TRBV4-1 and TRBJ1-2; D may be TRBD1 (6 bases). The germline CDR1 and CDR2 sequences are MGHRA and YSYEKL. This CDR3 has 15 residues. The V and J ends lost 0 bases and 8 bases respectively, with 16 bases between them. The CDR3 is CASSQDSGGAPGYTF. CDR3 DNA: TGCGCCAGCAGCCAAGATTCGGGGGGGGCGCCCGGCTACACCTTC.

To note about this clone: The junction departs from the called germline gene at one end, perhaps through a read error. The CDR3 nucleotides are TGTTCCAGCAGCTTAGTTAGTCTAGCGGGAGATACGCAGTATTTT. Protein sequence: CSSSLVSLAGDTQYF. This chain connects TRBV7-9 to TRBJ2-3; the match to TRBD2 covers 8 bases. The CDR3 totals 15 residues. Germline V gene lookup returns CDR1 SEHNR and CDR2 FQNEAQ (reference sequence).

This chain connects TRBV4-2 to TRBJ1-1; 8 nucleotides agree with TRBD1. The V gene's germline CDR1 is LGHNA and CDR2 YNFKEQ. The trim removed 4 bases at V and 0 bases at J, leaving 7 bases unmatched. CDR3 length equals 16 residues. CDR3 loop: CASSPRRGPVNTEAFF. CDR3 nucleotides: TGTGCCAGCAGCCCCCGCAGGGGGCCCGTGAACACTGAAGCTTTCTTT.

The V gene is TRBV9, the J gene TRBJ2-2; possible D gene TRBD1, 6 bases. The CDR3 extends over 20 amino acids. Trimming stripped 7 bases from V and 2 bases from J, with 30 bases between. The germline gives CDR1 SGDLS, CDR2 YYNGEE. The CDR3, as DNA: TGTGCCAGCGGGGGTAGTGAGTCCCTACCTCCAGGGGTAAACACCGGGGAGCTGTTTTTT. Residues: CASGGSESLPPGVNTGELFF.

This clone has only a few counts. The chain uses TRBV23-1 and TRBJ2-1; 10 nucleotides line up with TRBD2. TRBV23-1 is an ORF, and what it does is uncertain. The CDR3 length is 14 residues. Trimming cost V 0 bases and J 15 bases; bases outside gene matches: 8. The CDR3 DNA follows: TGCGCCAGCAGTCAATCGTCTAGCGGGAGCTGGGGGTTCTTC. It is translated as CASSQSSSGSWGFF.

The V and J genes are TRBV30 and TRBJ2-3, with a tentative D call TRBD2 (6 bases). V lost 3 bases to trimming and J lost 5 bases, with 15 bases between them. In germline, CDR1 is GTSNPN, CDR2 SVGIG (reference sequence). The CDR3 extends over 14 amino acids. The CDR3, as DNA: TGTGCCTGGAGCGCTGGGACTTTTGGAGATACGCAGTATTTT. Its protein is CAWSAGTFGDTQYF. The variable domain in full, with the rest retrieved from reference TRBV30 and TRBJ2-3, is SQTIHQWPATLVQPVGSPLSLECTVEGTSNPNLYWYRQAAGRGLQLLFYSVGIGQISSEVPQNLSASRPQDRQFILSSKKLLLSDSGFYLCAWSAGTFGDTQYFGPGTRLTVL.